The rows below give T cell receptor beta chains drawn from one sample of a study of radiotherapy plus CTLA-4 blockade in lung cancer. Sequencing was performed with immunoSEQ multiplex PCR; in TCRdb, only in-frame clones are kept and a portion is missing. Found here are approximately 45,000 clones, more than 60% of them singletons; the top ten hold about 18%. This sample comprised peripheral blood, obtained from a patient treated with radiotherapy plus ipilimumab. The receptors were gathered from a human donor with non-small cell lung cancer who had a partial response to radiotherapy plus ipilimumab. CDR3s include the opening cysteine and the closing phenylalanine or tryptophan. Each record gives: J gene, clone size, D gene, V gene, CDR3 protein, CDR3 DNA. D genes are given only for firm matches. Where a row states a size, it is once, few, many or the class of an expanded clone; other rows omit it.

j_call: TRBJ2-3
clone_size: NA
d_call: TRBD2
v_call: TRBV10-3
cdr3_aa: CAIRPSGLTDTQYF
cdr3_nt: TGTGCCATCCGTCCTAGCGGTCTTACAGATACGCAGTATTTT

j_call: TRBJ2-7
clone_size: once
d_call: TRBD2
v_call: TRBV27
cdr3_aa: CASSPSGGDLNTYEQYF
cdr3_nt: TGTGCCAGCAGTCCTAGCGGGGGGGACCTCAATACCTACGAGCAGTACTTC

j_call: TRBJ1-4
clone_size: NA
d_call: TRBD1
v_call: TRBV29-1
cdr3_aa: CSVPGQGTPKLFF
cdr3_nt: TGCAGCGTCCCGGGACAGGGGACCCCTAAACTGTTTTTT

j_call: TRBJ1-1
clone_size: once
d_call: TRBD1
v_call: TRBV6-1
cdr3_aa: CASSEEGDWWDREHTEAFF
cdr3_nt: TGTGCCAGCAGTGAAGAAGGGGACTGGTGGGACAGGGAACACACTGAAGCTTTCTTT

j_call: TRBJ2-5
clone_size: NA
d_call: TRBD2
v_call: TRBV7-2
cdr3_aa: CASSPGLAEETQYF
cdr3_nt: TGTGCCAGCAGCCCCGGACTAGCGGAAGAGACCCAGTACTTC

j_call: TRBJ1-2
clone_size: medium-sized
d_call: NA
v_call: TRBV18
cdr3_aa: CASSPPTESYGYTF
cdr3_nt: TGTGCCAGCTCACCACCTACCGAGAGCTATGGCTACACCTTC

j_call: TRBJ1-1
clone_size: many
d_call: NA
v_call: TRBV28
cdr3_aa: CASIYNTGTMNTEAFF
cdr3_nt: TGTGCCAGCATCTATAATACCGGGACAATGAACACTGAAGCTTTCTTT

j_call: TRBJ2-3
clone_size: NA
d_call: TRBD2
v_call: TRBV5-8
cdr3_aa: CASSLAVAGGTDTQYF
cdr3_nt: TGTGCCAGCAGCTTGGCCGTAGCGGGGGGCACAGATACGCAGTATTTT

j_call: TRBJ1-1
clone_size: NA
d_call: TRBD1
v_call: TRBV6-5
cdr3_aa: CASRRADREVGTF
cdr3_nt: TGTGCCAGCAGGCGGGCGGACAGGGAGGTGGGGACTTTT

j_call: TRBJ2-5
clone_size: NA
d_call: NA
v_call: TRBV9
cdr3_aa: CASSVATERVETQYF
cdr3_nt: TGTGCCAGCAGCGTAGCTACGGAGCGAGTAGAGACCCAGTACTTC

j_call: TRBJ2-1
clone_size: NA
d_call: NA
v_call: TRBV5-4
cdr3_aa: CASSLSTARGNEQFF
cdr3_nt: TGTGCCAGCAGCTTGTCGACGGCAAGGGGGAATGAGCAGTTCTTC